This is a list of T cell receptor beta chains from one sample in a study of blood T cell repertoires in COVID-19. Measured with immunoSEQ multiplex PCR; TCRdb has only the in-frame clones, and not every one. The sample has fewer than 150,000 clones, approximately 85% seen once. Sequenced input: peripheral blood. Source of these receptors: a human donor in a cohort sampled during active COVID-19. Both conserved end residues are part of each CDR3. The order of the fields is CDR3 protein, CDR3 DNA, CDR3 length, V gene, D gene, clone size, J gene. D genes are given only for firm matches. The size of a clone is reported for some rows only, either as once, few or many, or as a class for expanded clones.

CASSFTPGGTDTQYF,TGCGCCAGCAGCTTTACCCCGGGCGGGACAGATACGCAGTATTTT,15,TRBV5-1,NA,NA,TRBJ2-3
CASILAGGTNTGELFF,TGTGCCAGCATACTAGCGGGAGGGACGAACACCGGGGAGCTGTTTTTT,16,TRBV11-3,TRBD2,NA,TRBJ2-2
CASSILTLDSNQPQHF,TGTGCCAGTAGTATCCTGACATTAGATAGCAATCAGCCCCAGCATTTT,16,TRBV19,NA,NA,TRBJ1-5
CASSAQGQKTYEQYF,TGTGCCAGCAGCGCCCAGGGACAGAAAACTTACGAGCAGTACTTC,15,TRBV3-1/TRBV3-2,TRBD1,NA,TRBJ2-7
CASSALQETQYF,TGTGCCAGCAGCGCACTACAAGAGACCCAGTACTTC,12,TRBV6-2/TRBV6-3,NA,NA,TRBJ2-5
CASSSAYNSPLHF,TGTGCCAGCAGTAGCGCTTATAATTCACCCCTCCACTTT,13,TRBV6-4,NA,medium-sized,TRBJ1-6
CASSLSGGANTGELFF,TGTGCCAGCAGCTTAAGCGGGGGGGCGAACACCGGGGAGCTGTTTTTT,16,TRBV11-2,TRBD2,few,TRBJ2-2
CSASGGHLRTDTQYF,TGCAGTGCTAGTGGTGGGCACCTACGCACAGATACGCAGTATTTT,15,TRBV20-1,NA,NA,TRBJ2-3
CASSTARIDEQFF,TGCGCCAGCAGCACCGCTAGGATCGATGAGCAGTTCTTC,13,TRBV5-1,NA,NA,TRBJ2-1
CASSLRRGGSLDGYTF,TGTGCCAGCAGCTTACGCCGGGGAGGGTCGTTAGATGGCTACACCTTC,16,TRBV7-8,NA,NA,TRBJ1-2
CAISGGLGGYTF,TGTGCCATCAGTGGTGGTCTCGGTGGCTACACCTTC,12,TRBV10-3,NA,NA,TRBJ1-2
CASSVSAYNEQFF,TGTGCCAGCAGCGTAAGCGCGTACAATGAGCAGTTCTTC,13,TRBV9,NA,NA,TRBJ2-1
CASSQDLRDRSTDTQYF,TGCGCCAGCAGCCAAGACCTCCGGGACAGAAGCACAGATACGCAGTATTTT,17,TRBV4-1,TRBD1,NA,TRBJ2-3
CASSTAEGNADTQYF,TGTGCTAGCTCGACGGCCGAGGGTAACGCAGATACGCAGTATTTT,15,TRBV7-7,NA,NA,TRBJ2-3
CANSDGGNTEAFF,TGTGCCAATTCGGACGGGGGGAACACTGAAGCTTTCTTT,13,TRBV10-3,NA,few,TRBJ1-1
CATSRADNQPQHF,TGTGCCACCAGCAGAGCAGACAATCAGCCCCAGCATTTT,13,TRBV15,NA,NA,TRBJ1-5
CASRYDNRLNTEAFF,TGTGCCAGCAGGTACGATAACCGGTTGAACACTGAAGCTTTCTTT,15,TRBV6-1,NA,NA,TRBJ1-1
CASSCGQAKETQYF,TGTGCCAGCAGCTGCGGACAGGCCAAAGAGACCCAGTACTTC,14,TRBV3-1/TRBV3-2,TRBD1,once,TRBJ2-5
CASSYSWGDRTDTQYF,TGTGCCAGCAGTTACTCTTGGGGGGACCGGACAGATACGCAGTATTTT,16,TRBV6-2/TRBV6-3,NA,once,TRBJ2-3
CASSSGGIDYEQYF,TGTGCCAGCAGCTCCGGGGGGATCGACTACGAGCAGTACTTC,14,TRBV7-2,TRBD2,NA,TRBJ2-7
CAWSVNPGANTEAFF,TGTGCCTGGAGTGTAAACCCAGGGGCGAACACTGAAGCTTTCTTT,15,TRBV30,NA,once,TRBJ1-1
CASGTDYEQYF,TGCGCCAGCGGGACAGACTACGAGCAGTACTTC,11,TRBV10-2,TRBD1,NA,TRBJ2-7
CASSQDPSTDTQYF,TGCGCCAGCAGCCAAGATCCTAGCACAGATACGCAGTATTTT,14,TRBV4-3,NA,NA,TRBJ2-3
CASSPGAKNIQYF,TGTGCCAGCAGCCCGGGAGCCAAAAACATTCAGTACTTC,13,TRBV3-1/TRBV3-2,NA,NA,TRBJ2-4
CATSKTQGMGAEAFF,TGTGCCACCAGTAAGACACAGGGGATGGGGGCTGAAGCTTTCTTT,15,TRBV15,TRBD1,NA,TRBJ1-1
CASTSGTRNTGELFF,TGCGCCAGCACCTCCGGGACAAGGAACACCGGGGAGCTGTTTTTT,15,TRBV5-1,NA,NA,TRBJ2-2
CASSTYGTSPADTQYF,TGTGCCAGCAGCACTTACGGGACTAGCCCCGCAGATACGCAGTATTTT,16,TRBV5-4,TRBD2,NA,TRBJ2-3
CAWTGKGPSTQYF,TGTGCCTGGACAGGGAAAGGGCCCTCTACGCAGTATTTT,13,TRBV30,NA,NA,TRBJ2-3
CASSLAGAGDMGYTF,TGTGCCAGCAGCTTAGCGGGGGCTGGGGATATGGGCTACACCTTC,15,TRBV7-2,NA,NA,TRBJ1-2
CASSPQGVTDTQYF,TGTGCCAGCAGCCCACAGGGGGTCACAGATACGCAGTATTTT,14,TRBV9,TRBD1,NA,TRBJ2-3
CASSEGAEQFF,TGTGCCAGCAGTGAAGGAGCTGAGCAGTTCTTC,11,TRBV2,NA,NA,TRBJ2-1
CASSGNRGSGTQYF,TGTGCCAGCAGCGGAAACAGGGGGTCAGGTACGCAGTATTTT,14,TRBV9,TRBD1,NA,TRBJ2-3
CASSLAGHYGYTF,TGTGCCAGCAGCTTAGCGGGCCACTATGGCTACACCTTC,13,TRBV7-8,NA,NA,TRBJ1-2
CASRRSNEQFF,TGTGCCAGCAGACGGAGCAATGAGCAGTTCTTC,11,TRBV11-3,NA,NA,TRBJ2-1
CATSRDMAAINYGYTF,TGTGCCACCAGCAGAGATATGGCAGCGATTAACTATGGCTACACCTTC,16,TRBV15,NA,few,TRBJ1-2
CASTPQGGRTTDTQYF,TGTGCCAGCACCCCTCAAGGGGGCAGGACCACAGATACGCAGTATTTT,16,TRBV7-2,TRBD1,once,TRBJ2-3
CASSPEQGATGYTF,TGTGCCAGCAGCCCGGAACAGGGGGCTACAGGCTACACCTTC,14,TRBV5-6,TRBD1,NA,TRBJ1-2
CASGANSYEQYF,TGTGCTAGTGGGGCCAACTCCTACGAGCAGTACTTC,12,TRBV12-5,NA,NA,TRBJ2-7
CASSPSGLDTQYF,TGTGCCAGCTCGCCTTCGGGACTAGATACGCAGTATTTT,13,TRBV18,NA,NA,TRBJ2-3
CASSPGGGLYGYTF,TGTGCCAGTAGCCCGGGTGGGGGCCTCTATGGCTACACCTTC,14,TRBV19,NA,NA,TRBJ1-2
CASRFVAIDKNTEAFF,TGTGCCAGCAGATTCGTCGCAATAGACAAAAACACTGAAGCTTTCTTT,16,TRBV27,NA,NA,TRBJ1-1
CASETGFDGYTF,TGTGCCTCGGAGACGGGGTTCGATGGCTACACCTTC,12,TRBV30,NA,NA,TRBJ1-2
CASSEVRDRGSDTQYF,TGTGCCAGCAGTGAAGTTCGGGACAGGGGATCAGATACGCAGTATTTT,16,TRBV2,TRBD1,once,TRBJ2-3
CASSTEGDRGYEQYF,TGTGCCAGCAGCACCGAGGGGGACAGGGGCTACGAGCAGTACTTC,15,TRBV5-4,TRBD1,NA,TRBJ2-7
CASSLQVTNYGYTF,TGTGCCAGCAGCTTACAGGTGACTAACTATGGCTACACCTTC,14,TRBV7-2,NA,NA,TRBJ1-2
CASNRDRGLTEAFF,TGTGCCAGCAACAGGGACAGGGGGCTCACTGAAGCTTTCTTT,14,TRBV7-2,TRBD1,NA,TRBJ1-1
CATSRGPGNTDTQYF,TGTGCCACCAGCAGGGGTCCAGGAAACACAGATACGCAGTATTTT,15,TRBV15,NA,NA,TRBJ2-3
CASSLRGHGYGYTF,TGCGCCAGCAGCTTAAGGGGGCACGGCTATGGCTACACCTTC,14,TRBV5-1,TRBD1,once,TRBJ1-2
CASSPDRDILYGYTF,TGTGCCAGCAGTCCCGACAGGGACATTTTGTATGGCTACACCTTC,15,TRBV28,TRBD1,NA,TRBJ1-2
CASSQESGAGYTF,TGTGCCAGCAGCCAAGAGTCAGGGGCCGGCTACACCTTC,13,TRBV3-1/TRBV3-2,NA,NA,TRBJ1-2
CASTGRGGQETQYF,TGTGCCAGCACCGGCCGGGGGGGACAAGAGACCCAGTACTTC,14,TRBV2,TRBD2,NA,TRBJ2-5
CSASPVQGPGGYTF,TGCAGTGCTAGTCCGGTACAGGGGCCGGGGGGCTACACCTTC,14,TRBV20-1,TRBD1,NA,TRBJ1-2
CASSAYRTRSTF,TGTGCCAGCAGTGCTTACAGGACAAGGAGCACCTTC,12,TRBV12-3/TRBV12-4,NA,NA,TRBJ1-2